Following are 7 T cell receptor beta chains from one sample sequenced in a study of cytomegalovirus exposure and HLA in healthy donors. The PCR employed 60 Vbeta primers together with 13 Jbeta primers. The repertoire was sequenced with immunoSEQ multiplex PCR; TCRdb's copy has only in-frame clones and lacks some. The sample has 100,000 to 150,000 clones, 65% to 75% seen once. The sequenced material came from PBMCs. Receptors were obtained from a man in his forties or fifties in good health and CMV-seropositive.

In this sample, this clone turned up once. The chain carries TRBV14 and TRBJ2-7; 7 bases line up with TRBD2. The CDR3 sequence is 13 residues long. In germline, CDR1 is SGHDN, CDR2 FVKESK. The V segment lost 6 bases and the J segment 5 bases; nucleotides outside the gene matches: 7. The CDR3 loop reads CASRLSGVDEQYF. CDR3 nucleotide sequence: TGTGCCAGCAGATTAAGCGGGGTGGACGAGCAGTACTTC. Full variable domain (rest looked up from reference TRBV14 and TRBJ2-7): EAGVTQFPSHSVIEKGQTVTLRCDPISGHDNLYWYRRVMGKEIKFLLHFVKESKQDESGMPNNRFLAERTGGTYSTLKVQPAELEDSGVYFCASRLSGVDEQYFGPGTRLTVT.

This sequence joins TRBV28 and TRBJ1-3; no firm D call. Trimming removed 0 bases from V and 3 bases from J, with 36 bases in between. Per the germline V gene, CDR1 is MDHEN and CDR2 is SYDVKM. The CDR3 consists of 24 residues. The CDR3 nucleotides read TGTGCCAGCAGTTTATGCACAGCCTACCAAGTGGTATGCCAAGTGGAAAGTATTGGAAACACCATATATTTT. Protein sequence: CASSLCTAYQVVCQVESIGNTIYF.

This clone appeared a single time. The gene calls are TRBV6-5 and TRBJ1-2; 9 bases match TRBD1. The CDR3 spans 15 residues. Trimming at V came to 6 bases and at J to 5 bases, leaving 10 bases not matched to a gene. Germline V lookup: CDR1 MNHEY, CDR2 SVGAGI. CDR3 DNA sequence: TGTGCCAGCAGCCCCACAGGGGGCGGTCGTTATGGCTACACCTTC. Encoded protein: CASSPTGGGRYGYTF.

J is TRBJ2-4 and V is TRBV10-2, with a possible D match to TRBD1 (5 bases). The CDR3 has 14 residues. Germline V lookup: CDR1 WSHSY, CDR2 SAAADI. Trimming stripped 0 bases from V and 4 bases from J, with 7 bases between. CDR3 bases: TGCGCCAGCAGTGAGTCGGCAGGGAAAAACATTCAGTACTTC. Its translation: CASSESAGKNIQYF.

This clone has only a few counts. The chain links TRBV5-1 to TRBJ1-4, with D uncertain. There are 15 residues in the CDR3. The germline gives CDR1 SGHRS, CDR2 YFSETQ. Between the trimmed V and J ends, which lost 4 bases and 7 bases, there was a span of 17 bases. CDR3 nucleotides: TGCGCCAGCAGCCCCCGGGAGGCGTATGGTGAAAAACTGTTTTTT. Its translation is CASSPREAYGEKLFF.

Remarks on this clone: One end of the junction is discordant with germline, which a read error may explain. The rearrangement uses TRBV7-9 and TRBJ2-7; D gene ambiguous. Germline values: CDR1 SEHNR, CDR2 FQNEAQ (reference sequence). The CDR3 runs to 12 residues. CDR3: CSSSLNTYEQYF. For the CDR3, the DNA is TGTTCCAGCAGCTTAAACACCTACGAGCAGTACTTC. The full variable domain, in which reference TRBV7-9 and TRBJ2-7 provide the parts outside the CDR3, is DTGVSQNPRHKITKRGQNVTFRCDPISEHNRLYWYRQTLGQGPEFLTYFQNEAQLEKSRLLSDRFSAERPKGSFSTLEIQRTEQGDSAMYLCSSSLNTYEQYFGPGTRLTVT.

This clone appeared a single time. This rearrangement joins TRBV7-2 to TRBJ1-2, with TRBD1 identical over 10 bases. Germline V lookup: CDR1 SGHTA, CDR2 FQGNSA. The CDR3 totals 14 residues. The J segment lost 6 bases and the V segment lost 4 bases, leaving 5 bases of the junction unmatched. CDR3 in amino acids: CASSSDRGLHGYTF. The CDR3 DNA reads TGTGCCAGCAGCTCAGACAGGGGGCTTCATGGCTACACCTTC.